What follows is one TCR beta chain and its context. With 5 bases clipped from V and 5 bases from J, the junction kept 7 bases outside the gene matches. The germline gives CDR1 MNHNS, CDR2 SASEGT. The CDR3 has 14 amino acids. These data belong to a study of glioma-infiltrating T cells after dendritic cell vaccination. Assay: immunoSEQ multiplex PCR; the TCRdb copy retains only in-frame clones and omits some. The repertoire includes about 82,000 clones, 70% to 90% of them detected once, and 3% to 4% sits in the top ten. Sequenced material: blood, taken before dendritic cell vaccination. The clonotype comes from a human donor with glioblastoma. The V call is TRBV6-1, the J call TRBJ2-3; 7 bases are shared with TRBD1. In DNA form, the CDR3 reads TGTGCCAGCAGTCCGACGACAGGGATAGATACGCAGTATTTT. Its translation: CASSPTTGIDTQYF.